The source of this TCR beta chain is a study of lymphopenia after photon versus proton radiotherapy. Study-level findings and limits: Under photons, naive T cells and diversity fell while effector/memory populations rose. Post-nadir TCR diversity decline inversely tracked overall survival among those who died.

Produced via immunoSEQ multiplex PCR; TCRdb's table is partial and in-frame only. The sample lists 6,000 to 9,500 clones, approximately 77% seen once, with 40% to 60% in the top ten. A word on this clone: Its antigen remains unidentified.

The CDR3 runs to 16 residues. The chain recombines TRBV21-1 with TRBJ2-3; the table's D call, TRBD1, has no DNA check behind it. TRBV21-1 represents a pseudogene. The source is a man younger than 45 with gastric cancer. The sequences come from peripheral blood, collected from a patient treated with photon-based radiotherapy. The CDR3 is CASSKRAGSWTDTQYF. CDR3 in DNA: TGTGCCAGCAGCAAAAGGGCAGGGTCGTGGACAGATACGCAGTATTTT.